This T cell receptor beta chain was sequenced in a study of shared clonotypes between healthy human individuals. The assay was carried out at the deep level. Using about 190 ng DNA, about 30,000 T cell genomes, the sorted-subset replicate PCRs were run. Per the original methods: As immunoSEQ supplied junction-only sequences (without quality scores), filtering differed. Repertoires were generated with immunoSEQ multiplex PCR, while TCRdb's copy carries only in-frame clones and drops some. V, J and clone size are those of that table, while D and trimming were read from the DNA. The sample holds around 720,000 clones, 73% seen once. This clone qualifies as medium-sized. The TCR originated in a woman younger than 45 in good health. Sequencing was done on a sample of memory CD4+ T cells sorted from blood. Subset meaning: CD45RA-negative fraction.

In nucleotides, the CDR3 is TGTGCCTGGACTTCCGCGGCGCAGGGCTACACCTTC. Translating gives CAWTSAAQGYTF. The chain combines TRBV30 with TRBJ1-2; no definite D call. Germline values: CDR1 GTSNPN, CDR2 SVGIG (reference sequence). The V end was cut by 4 bases, the J end by 8 bases, with 14 bases between. The CDR3 has 12 residues.